This TCR beta chain was identified in a study of CD8 T cells in ankylosing spondylitis. Whole-study results and caveats: Disease-linked clones bore a CD8+ phenotype and were relatively rare in peripheral blood.

This clonotype was seen many times. As yet, its antigen is unknown. The length of the CDR3 is 14 residues. Trimming at V came to 1 base and at J to 4 bases, leaving 4 bases not matched to a gene. Using its own MiXCR run on the 5' RACE reads, TCRdb lists one record per CDR3 protein. The table has 200,000 to 250,000 distinct CDR3 sequences, about 10% seen once. The V call is TRBV12-3 or TRBV12-4, the J call TRBJ2-7; the match to TRBD2 covers 7 bases. The sequenced sample consisted of blood, either unsorted or a sorted T cell fraction (not recorded which). The TCR comes from a male donor with ankylosing spondylitis or in good health (not recorded which). CDR3 protein: CASSLDGGGYEQYF. DNA for the CDR3: TGTGCCAGCAGTTTAGATGGGGGGGGATACGAGCAGTACTTC.